Each of the 32 T cell receptor beta chains below was sequenced from the same sample in a study of T-cell reconstitution after alpha-beta-depleted transplantation in children. Library preparation (for TCRbeta) was performed with unique molecular identifiers. TCRdb reprocessed the PCR reads with MiXCR, giving one entry per CDR3 protein. The sample lists 250,000 to 400,000 distinct CDR3 sequences, around 20% seen once, with about a tenth in the top ten. The material sequenced was PBMCs, mostly from graft donor cells, taken 180 days after TCRalphabeta/CD19-depleted stem cell transplant. The receptors come from a male patient aged 5 to 17 who had a stem cell transplant for acute lymphoblastic leukemia, so the T cells may come from the graft donor.

The chain uses TRBV12-3 or TRBV12-4 and TRBJ2-3; D remains unclear. Trimming cost V 1 base and J 6 bases, with 11 bases left between them. This CDR3 spans 14 amino acids. The CDR3 is CASSLVGQRDTQYF. As DNA, the CDR3 is TGTGCCAGCAGTTTAGTCGGGCAAAGGGATACGCAGTATTTT.

The chain employs TRBV5-1 and TRBJ2-6, with 7 bases fitting TRBD1. CDR3 length: 17 amino acids. V shed 0 bases, J shed 0 bases, and the junction held 3 bases outside the gene matches. CDR1 is SGHRS, CDR2 YFSETQ, per germline. The CDR3 DNA reads as TGCGCCAGCAGCTTGGTGGGACAGCTCTCTGGGGCCAACGTCCTGACTTTC. This gives the protein CASSLVGQLSGANVLTF.

This chain connects TRBV12-3 or TRBV12-4 to TRBJ2-2; TRBD1 matches 8 bases. The CDR3 contains 16 residues. With 5 bases clipped from V and 5 bases from J, the junction kept 10 bases outside the gene matches. CDR3 in DNA: TGTGCCAGCAGTCCTGTTCCGAGACAGGGGACCGGGGAGCTGTTTTTT. The encoded protein is CASSPVPRQGTGELFF.

The table lists this clonotype with a few counts. The CDR3 sequence: CASSQVASGTDEQYF. CDR3 DNA: TGTGCCAGCAGCCAAGTAGCTAGCGGGACGGACGAGCAGTACTTC. The V gene is TRBV3-1, the J gene TRBJ2-7; 9 bases line up with TRBD2. The CDR3 loop spans 15 amino acids. V shed 1 base and J 5 bases; nucleotides not matched to a gene: 6. Per germline, CDR1 LGHDT and CDR2 YNNKEL (reference sequence).

This clonotype showed up just a few times. The chain recombines TRBV7-9 with TRBJ2-7; 15 bases fit TRBD2. CDR1 is SEHNR, CDR2 FQNEAQ, per germline (reference sequence). V lost 5 bases, J lost 9 bases, and 5 bases stayed unmatched. The CDR3 has 14 residues. CDR3: CASSAGTSGRRQYF. DNA for the CDR3: TGTGCCAGCAGCGCTGGGACTAGCGGGAGGAGGCAGTACTTC.

The chain links TRBV10-3 to TRBJ2-1; 12 positions agree with TRBD2. The CDR3 runs 14 residues. Germline-derived CDR1 and CDR2 are ENHRY and SYGVKD. J lost 9 bases, V lost 4 bases, and 4 bases had no gene match. The CDR3 spells CAISVLAGGGEQFF. CDR3 nucleotide sequence: TGTGCCATCAGTGTACTAGCGGGAGGTGGTGAGCAGTTCTTC.

There are a few counts of this clonotype. The gene calls are TRBV12-3 or TRBV12-4 and TRBJ1-1; 7 nucleotides match TRBD1. There are 14 residues in the CDR3. The junction had 9 bases not matched to a gene; V was cut back by 6 bases and J by 5 bases. The CDR3 nucleotides are TGTGCCAGCAGCCCGACAGGGACATATACTGAAGCTTTCTTT. Amino acid sequence: CASSPTGTYTEAFF.

The rearrangement links TRBV24-1 to TRBJ2-2, with 8 bases lining up with TRBD1. J was trimmed by 0 bases and V by 6 bases; bases with no gene match: 8. Germline V lookup: CDR1 KGHDR, CDR2 SFDVKD. The CDR3 is made up of 17 amino acids. The CDR3 spells CATSSPPGQANTGELFF. The CDR3 bases are TGTGCCACCAGTTCCCCCCCGGGACAGGCGAACACCGGGGAGCTGTTTTTT.

The chain recombines TRBV10-3 with TRBJ2-1, with TRBD1 identical over 9 bases. V shed 3 bases, J shed 5 bases, and the junction held 8 bases outside the gene matches. The CDR3 runs 16 residues. CDR1 and CDR2 from the germline V gene are ENHRY and SYGVKD. In DNA, the CDR3 is TGTGCCATCAGTGACCCTACAGGGGGCGCGCACAATGAGCAGTTCTTC. Encoded protein: CAISDPTGGAHNEQFF.

The chain employs TRBV5-1 and TRBJ1-2; 8 bases match TRBD1. The CDR3 loop spans 15 amino acids. The V and J ends lost 1 base and 2 bases, in that order; junction bases with no gene match: 4. Germline V gene sequence: CDR1 SGHRS, CDR2 YFSETQ. Here the CDR3 reads CASSLRQGKNYGYTF. The CDR3 DNA reads TGCGCCAGCAGCTTGAGACAGGGGAAGAACTATGGCTACACCTTC.

This clonotype appeared many times. The rearrangement links TRBV5-1 to TRBJ2-5, with TRBD2 identical over 11 bases. Germline V CDR1 and CDR2: SGHRS, YFSETQ. There are 15 residues in the CDR3. Trimming cost V 0 bases and J 4 bases; bases outside gene matches: 2. As DNA, the CDR3 is TGCGCCAGCAGCTTGGTGCTAGCGGGAGGAGAGACCCAGTACTTC. Translation: CASSLVLAGGETQYF.

This clonotype was counted a few times. CDR3 region: CATSIQGLTAVLAGGPNTGELFF. In nucleotides, the CDR3 is TGTGCCACCAGCATCCAAGGGTTGACGGCCGTCCTAGCGGGAGGCCCGAACACCGGGGAGCTGTTTTTT. This rearrangement joins TRBV15 to TRBJ2-2; 11 positions match TRBD2. V dropped 4 bases and J dropped 0; count of bases not matched to a gene: 22. This CDR3 region has 23 residues. The germline gives CDR1 LNHNV, CDR2 YYDKDF (reference sequence). The variable domain in full, with the rest retrieved from reference TRBV15 and TRBJ2-2, is DAMVIQNPRYQVTQFGKPVTLSCSQTLNHNVMYWYQQKSSQAPKLLFHYYDKDFNNEADTPDNFQSRRPNTSFCFLDIRSPGLGDTAMYLCATSIQGLTAVLAGGPNTGELFFGEGSRLTVL.

This clonotype was detected many times. The junction does not match germline at one end; this may be a read error. V is TRBV11-2 and J is TRBJ2-7, with D perhaps being TRBD1 or TRBD2 (6 bases each). This CDR3 contains 13 residues. Germline loops: CDR1 SGHAT, CDR2 FQNNGV. The CDR3 region is CASSLGGPYEQYF. The DNA for the CDR3 is TGTGCCAGCAGTTTAGGGGGGCCCTACGAGCAGTACTTC.

The chain joins TRBV2 to TRBJ2-7, with TRBD2 as a possible D gene (5 bases). Germline V gene data show CDR1 as SNHLY and CDR2 as FYNNEI. The CDR3 totals 15 residues. V was shortened by 0 bases and J by 4 bases, with 13 bases between the two germline ends. The DNA of the CDR3 is TGTGCCAGCAGTGAAGCCCCCCGCGGGCCTTACGAGCAGTACTTC. Translating gives CASSEAPRGPYEQYF. The whole variable domain, remainder taken from reference TRBV2 and TRBJ2-7, is EPEVTQTPSHQVTQMGQEVILRCVPISNHLYFYWYRQILGQKVEFLVSFYNNEISEKSEIFDDQFSVERPDGSNFTLKIRSTKLEDSAMYFCASSEAPRGPYEQYFGPGTRLTVT.

The V call is TRBV12-3 or TRBV12-4, the J call TRBJ2-7, with 7 bases fitting TRBD2. V dropped 5 bases and J dropped 9; count of bases not matched to a gene: 16. This CDR3 has 15 amino acids. The CDR3 spells CASSGPTGGRLGQYF. The CDR3 DNA reads TGTGCCAGCAGTGGGCCAACGGGCGGGAGACTTGGGCAGTACTTC.

The chain is built from TRBV5-1 and TRBJ1-6; D call uncertain. CDR1 is SGHRS and CDR2 is YFSETQ in the germline V gene. The CDR3 is 15 amino acids. Deletions cut 3 bases from V and 3 bases from J, with 10 bases between. Written as DNA, the CDR3 is TGCGCCAGCAGCTCGCGGAAAGACTATAATTCACCCCTCCACTTT. The encoded protein is CASSSRKDYNSPLHF. The full variable domain, completed using reference TRBV5-1 and TRBJ1-6, is KAGVTQTPRYLIKTRGQQVTLSCSPISGHRSVSWYQQTPGQGLQFLFEYFSETQRNKGNFPGRFSGRQFSNSRSEMNVSTLELGDSALYLCASSSRKDYNSPLHFGNGTRLTVT.

The CDR3 sequence: CSARSQETQYF. The DNA for the CDR3 is TGCAGTGCTAGATCCCAGGAGACCCAGTACTTC. This chain uses TRBV20-1 with TRBJ2-5; the D is unclear. From germline, CDR1 is DFQATT and CDR2 SNEGSKA (reference sequence). The length of the CDR3 is 11 residues. Trimming took off 2 bases at V and 5 bases at J, with 6 bases between the two ends.

In its sample, this clonotype was seen many times. This chain connects TRBV4-1 to TRBJ2-3; 11 bases map to TRBD2. V was pared by 1 base and J by 5 bases, with 2 bases of the junction left unmatched. This CDR3 has 15 amino acids. CDR1 MGHRA and CDR2 YSYEKL come from the germline V gene. CDR3 sequence (DNA): TGCGCCAGCAGCCAAGGACTAGCGGGATTAGATACGCAGTATTTT. Protein: CASSQGLAGLDTQYF.

This rearrangement joins TRBV12-3 or TRBV12-4 to TRBJ2-1; TRBD2 aligns across 8 bases. CDR3 length: 15 amino acids. After removal of 7 bases from V and 6 bases from J, the junction contained 11 bases not matched to a gene. The CDR3 nucleotides read TGTGCCAGCACCGTTCCGGGACTAGTAAGCAATGAGCAGTTCTTC. It encodes CASTVPGLVSNEQFF.

This clonotype was seen a few times. The chain couples TRBV20-1 to TRBJ2-5; 9 bases align to TRBD2. CDR1 and CDR2 from the germline V gene are DFQATT and SNEGSKA (reference sequence). The V and J ends lost 0 bases and 2 bases, in that order; junction bases with no gene match: 4. The CDR3 covers 15 residues. CDR3 in DNA: TGCAGTGCTAGAGATGGAACTAGCGGGCAAGAGACCCAGTACTTC. Amino acids: CSARDGTSGQETQYF.

This clonotype was detected once. Germline is not matched at one junction end, which may reflect a read error. This chain joins TRBV5-1 and TRBJ2-2, with D possibly TRBD2 on 5 matching bases. CDR1 is SGHRS, CDR2 YFSETQ, per germline. The CDR3 extends over 16 amino acids. DNA for the CDR3: TGCGCCAGCAGCAAACACGGAACTCAGAACACCGGGGAGCTTTTTTTT. Translated, it gives CASSKHGTQNTGELFF. Full variable domain (missing parts from reference TRBV5-1 and TRBJ2-2): KAGVTQTPRYLIKTRGQQVTLSCSPISGHRSVSWYQQTPGQGLQFLFEYFSETQRNKGNFPGRFSGRQFSNSRSEMNVSTLELGDSALYLCASSKHGTQNTGELFFGEGSRLTVL.

The chain carries TRBV20-1 and TRBJ2-1; D is possibly TRBD2 (5 bases). There are 14 residues in the CDR3. V was shortened by 0 bases and J by 6 bases, with 12 bases between the two germline ends. CDR1 and CDR2 from the germline V gene are DFQATT and SNEGSKA (reference sequence). CDR3 nucleotide sequence: TGCAGTGCTAGAGAGCCCAGGAGGCGCAATGAGCAGTTCTTC. It codes for CSAREPRRRNEQFF.

The rearrangement uses TRBV20-1 and TRBJ2-3, with 7 bases fitting TRBD2. The CDR3 is 12 residues long. Losses at the gene ends were 7 bases for V and 1 base for J; bases not matched to a gene: 2. CDR1 DFQATT and CDR2 SNEGSKA come from the germline V gene (reference sequence). As DNA, the CDR3 is TGCAGTGTGGCGGGAGGCACAGATACGCAGTATTTT. This encodes CSVAGGTDTQYF.

The chain combines TRBV24-1 with TRBJ2-1; D might be TRBD1 (5 bases). The CDR3 consists of 15 residues. The germline gives CDR1 KGHDR, CDR2 SFDVKD. V lost 5 bases and J lost 2, with 12 bases in between. For the CDR3, the DNA is TGTGCCACCAGTGGAAGGGGCAGCACCTACAATGAGCAGTTCTTC. Its translation is CATSGRGSTYNEQFF.

The gene calls are TRBV11-3 and TRBJ2-1; weak D call: TRBD2 (5 bases). Between the trimmed V and J ends, which lost 0 bases and 10 bases, there was a span of 13 bases. The CDR3 has 14 amino acids. Per the germline V gene, CDR1 is SGHNT and CDR2 is YENEEA. The CDR3 DNA reads as TGTGCCAGCAGCTTAGAGGTGGGAGTTCGGGAGCAGTTCTTC. Translating it yields CASSLEVGVREQFF.

This chain joins TRBV11-1 and TRBJ1-5, with TRBD1 identical over 10 bases. V was clipped by 1 base and J by 0 bases; unmatched bases: 12. Germline CDR1 and CDR2: SGHAT and FQDESV (reference sequence). CDR3 length: 20 residues. The CDR3 coding sequence is TGTGCCAGCAGCTTAGGGGTGGCGGACAGGGGGTCTTATAGCAATCAGCCCCAGCATTTT. Translated, it gives CASSLGVADRGSYSNQPQHF.

The chain links TRBV18 to TRBJ2-7, with D hard to call. The germline V gene encodes CDR1 KGHSH and CDR2 LQKENI. The V gene lost 8 bases and the J gene lost 0 bases, with 14 bases spanning the gap. This CDR3 spans 14 amino acids. For the CDR3, the DNA is TGTGCCAGCCAGCCCCCAGCCCCCTCCTACGAGCAGTACTTC. Translated, it gives CASQPPAPSYEQYF.

CDR3 region: CASSVGARDRVGIQYF. CDR3 coding DNA: TGTGCCAGCAGCGTAGGGGCCCGGGACAGGGTCGGCATTCAGTACTTC. The rearrangement links TRBV9 to TRBJ2-4; 9 bases align to TRBD1. CDR1 and CDR2 from the germline V gene are SGDLS and YYNGEE. This CDR3 comprises 16 residues. V lost 0 bases to trimming and J lost 9 bases; unmatched junction nucleotides: 10.

The V gene is TRBV14, the J gene TRBJ2-7, with TRBD2 matching over 10 bases. Germline loops: CDR1 SGHDN, CDR2 FVKESK. V trimming: 0 bases; J trimming: 3 bases; junction bases outside the gene matches: 11. CDR3 length equals 18 residues. This chain's CDR3 is CASSQEPFRLAGDYEQYF. DNA of the CDR3: TGTGCCAGCAGCCAAGAACCTTTCCGGCTAGCGGGAGACTACGAGCAGTACTTC.

This chain joins TRBV2 and TRBJ1-5; possible D gene TRBD1, 5 bases. V lost 4 bases and J lost 2, with 9 bases in between. Germline assignment: CDR1 SNHLY and CDR2 FYNNEI. There are 14 residues in the CDR3. CDR3 sequence reads: CASSGGGGNQPQHF. In nucleotides, the CDR3 is TGTGCCAGCAGTGGAGGAGGGGGCAATCAGCCCCAGCATTTT.

Details on this clonotype: The CDR3 end shows no conserved phenylalanine or tryptophan, and so a read error is likely. The CDR3 region is CASSRGTSGRRYEQFY. The CDR3 bases are TGCGCCAGCAGCCGAGGGACTAGCGGGAGGAGATATGAGCAGTTCTAC. The V call is TRBV4-1, the J call TRBJ2-1, with TRBD2 matching 15 bases. J lost 8 bases, V lost 4 bases, and 6 bases had no gene match. Germline V gives CDR1 MGHRA, CDR2 YSYEKL. The CDR3 has 16 amino acids.

This clonotype came up a few times. The rearrangement links TRBV2 to TRBJ2-4, with D perhaps matching TRBD2 (6 bases). The CDR3 length is 16 residues. Germline V gives CDR1 SNHLY, CDR2 FYNNEI. V was clipped by 6 bases and J by 6 bases, with 21 bases between them. CDR3 protein: CASSSNQGGITNIQYF. CDR3 nucleotides: TGTGCCAGCAGCTCGAATCAGGGAGGAATAACAAACATTCAGTACTTC. Supplemented by reference TRBV2 and TRBJ2-4, the full variable domain reads EPEVTQTPSHQVTQMGQEVILRCVPISNHLYFYWYRQILGQKVEFLVSFYNNEISEKSEIFDDQFSVERPDGSNFTLKIRSTKLEDSAMYFCASSSNQGGITNIQYFGAGTRLSVL.